These T cell receptor beta chains were read from a single sample in a study of CD8 T cells in Susac syndrome. TCRdb re-called the immunoSEQ multiplex PCR reads with MiXCR, one entry per CDR3 protein. Of about 250,000 distinct CDR3 sequences detected, 93% appear once; the ten largest clones hold 0.065% to 0.075%. The sequenced sample consisted of CD4+ T cells from PBMCs. Receptor source: a human donor with multiple sclerosis. The CDR3 runs from the conserved cysteine through the conserved F or W. The order of the fields is clone size, J gene, D gene, V gene, CDR3 protein, CDR3 DNA. A D gene is named only where the DNA matches it firmly. Clone size appears in some rows only: once, few, many, or a class for an expanded clone.

NA | TRBJ2-5 | NA | TRBV27 | CASSPHNQETQYF | TGTGCCAGCAGTCCACATAACCAAGAGACCCAGTACTTC
NA | TRBJ2-5 | NA | TRBV18 | CASSPGDETQYF | TGTGCCAGCTCACCGGGAGATGAGACCCAGTACTTC
NA | TRBJ2-7 | NA | TRBV9 | CASSQGGKDYEQYF | TGTGCCAGCAGCCAAGGGGGAAAAGACTACGAGCAGTACTTC
NA | TRBJ2-2 | NA | TRBV30 | CACRGGATGELFF | TGTGCCTGTCGTGGGGGGGCCACCGGGGAGCTGTTTTTT
NA | TRBJ2-4 | TRBD2 | TRBV7-9 | CASSLAGGGTKNIQYF | TGTGCCAGCAGCTTAGCGGGCGGGGGGACTAAAAACATTCAGTACTTC
NA | TRBJ2-7 | TRBD1 | TRBV15 | CATSPQGVHEQYF | TGTGCCACCAGCCCACAGGGGGTCCACGAGCAGTACTTC
NA | TRBJ2-2 | NA | TRBV7-7 | CASRTSGSHTGELFF | TGTGCTAGCCGGACGAGCGGCTCCCACACCGGGGAGCTGTTTTTT
once | TRBJ1-5 | NA | TRBV29-1 | CSVDLLAGGPQHF | TGCAGCGTTGATCTTTTGGCCGGAGGGCCCCAGCATTTT
NA | TRBJ2-7 | TRBD2 | TRBV5-1 | CASSRGLEPYEQYF | TGCGCCAGCAGCCGGGGACTAGAACCCTACGAGCAGTACTTC
NA | TRBJ2-1 | NA | TRBV18 | CASSPVGNEQFF | TGTGCCAGCTCACCGGTTGGCAATGAGCAGTTCTTC
NA | TRBJ2-2 | TRBD1 | TRBV6-1 | CAIPRQGPHTGELFF | TGTGCCATCCCCAGACAGGGGCCCCACACCGGGGAGCTGTTTTTT
NA | TRBJ2-7 | NA | TRBV15 | CATSRWGRGDRDEQYF | TGTGCCACCAGCAGATGGGGGAGAGGGGATCGGGACGAGCAGTACTTC
NA | TRBJ1-1 | TRBD1 | TRBV3-1 | CASSTGGHTEAFF | TGTGCCAGCAGCACAGGGGGACACACTGAAGCTTTCTTT
once | TRBJ1-2 | TRBD1 | TRBV19 | CASHRSGQARGYTF | TGTGCCAGCCATCGTTCCGGACAGGCGAGGGGCTACACCTTC
NA | TRBJ1-5 | NA | TRBV12-3/TRBV12-4 | CASSLARGMGDQPQHF | TGTGCCAGCAGTTTAGCGCGGGGGATGGGGGATCAGCCCCAGCATTTT
NA | TRBJ1-2 | TRBD1 | TRBV9 | CASSVAQIGQVLRGYTF | TGTGCCAGCAGCGTAGCCCAGATTGGACAGGTCCTGAGGGGCTACACCTTC
NA | TRBJ2-1 | NA | TRBV6-2/TRBV6-3 | CASTPDSTGEQFF | TGTGCCAGCACCCCGGACTCCACCGGTGAGCAGTTCTTC
NA | TRBJ1-1 | TRBD1 | TRBV6-6 | CASRGPGGTEAFF | TGTGCCAGCAGAGGTCCAGGGGGGACTGAAGCTTTCTTT
NA | TRBJ2-3 | TRBD2 | TRBV28 | CASSLGSGGADTQYF | TGTGCCAGCTCCCTGGGTAGCGGGGGGGCAGATACGCAGTATTTT
NA | TRBJ1-6 | TRBD1 | TRBV7-3 | CASSTGQGNSPLHF | TGTGCCAGCAGCACGGGACAGGGTAATTCACCCCTCCACTTT
NA | TRBJ2-5 | TRBD1 | TRBV6-4 | CASSEEGGGETQYF | TGTGCCAGCAGTGAAGAAGGGGGCGGTGAGACCCAGTACTTC
once | TRBJ1-3 | NA | TRBV4-2 | CASSQEARSITIYF | TGTGCCAGCAGCCAAGAAGCGAGAAGTATAACCATATATTTT
NA | TRBJ1-4 | TRBD1 | TRBV30 | CAWSIGTANEKLFF | TGTGCCTGGAGTATCGGGACAGCTAATGAAAAACTGTTTTTT
NA | TRBJ1-6 | TRBD1 | TRBV5-4 | CASSLGTGKGSSYNSPLHF | TGTGCCAGCAGCTTAGGGACAGGGAAAGGAAGCTCCTATAATTCACCCCTCCACTTT
NA | TRBJ2-5 | TRBD2 | TRBV12-3/TRBV12-4 | CASSFERGAARETQYF | TGTGCCAGCAGTTTCGAGCGGGGGGCCGCTCGGGAGACCCAGTACTTC
few | TRBJ2-2 | NA | TRBV30 | CAWSLDPSGELFF | TGTGCCTGGAGTCTGGACCCTAGCGGGGAGCTGTTTTTT
NA | TRBJ1-6 | NA | TRBV3-1 | CASSQEQGSGSPLHF | TGTGCCAGCAGCCAAGAACAGGGTTCCGGTTCACCCCTCCACTTT
NA | TRBJ2-3 | NA | TRBV5-1 | CASSPAAGPTDTQYF | TGCGCCAGCAGCCCAGCCGCGGGACCGACAGATACGCAGTATTTT
NA | TRBJ2-5 | TRBD2 | TRBV20-1 | CSARDLGLAEKETQYF | TGCAGTGCTAGAGATTTAGGACTAGCGGAAAAAGAGACCCAGTACTTC
NA | TRBJ1-4 | TRBD1 | TRBV5-1 | CASSSGRGQGTNEKLFF | TGCGCCAGCAGCTCGGGCAGGGGGCAAGGAACTAATGAAAAACTGTTTTTT
once | TRBJ2-5 | NA | TRBV28 | CASSFLRASKTQYF | TGTGCCAGCAGTTTCCTCAGGGCCTCGAAGACCCAGTACTTC
once | TRBJ1-4 | NA | TRBV4-1 | CASSPRNEKLFF | TGCGCCAGCAGCCCCAGAAATGAAAAACTGTTTTTT
NA | TRBJ2-2 | NA | TRBV5-4 | CASSLGQSYTGELFF | TGTGCCAGCAGCTTGGGACAGAGCTACACCGGGGAGCTGTTTTTT
NA | TRBJ2-7 | NA | TRBV7-3 | CASSLKGVNSYEQYF | TGTGCCAGCAGCTTAAAAGGGGTTAACTCCTACGAGCAGTACTTC
NA | TRBJ2-7 | NA | TRBV30 | CAWSVLPGRTVYEQYF | TGTGCCTGGAGTGTACTACCGGGACGGACCGTCTACGAGCAGTACTTC
NA | TRBJ2-1 | NA | TRBV20-1 | CSVPRRPLEDEQFF | TGCAGTGTCCCTCGTCGTCCCCTGGAGGATGAGCAGTTCTTC
NA | TRBJ2-1 | NA | TRBV5-4 | CASSLPGVHEQFF | TGTGCCAGCAGCCTACCAGGTGTTCACGAGCAGTTCTTC
NA | TRBJ1-2 | TRBD1 | TRBV10-3 | CAIRAGGEDGYTF | TGTGCCATCAGAGCAGGGGGCGAAGATGGCTACACCTTC
NA | TRBJ1-5 | TRBD1 | TRBV2 | CASSGGQGNQPQHF | TGTGCCAGCAGCGGGGGACAGGGCAATCAGCCCCAGCATTTT
NA | TRBJ1-4 | TRBD1 | TRBV7-2 | CASLQGPANEKLFF | TGTGCCAGCCTACAGGGGCCGGCTAATGAAAAACTGTTTTTT
NA | TRBJ2-3 | NA | TRBV6-1 | CASRVSATDTQYF | TGTGCCAGCAGGGTGTCTGCCACAGATACGCAGTATTTT
NA | TRBJ1-4 | NA | TRBV14 | CASSQWDFNFETNEKLFF | TGTGCCAGCAGCCAGTGGGACTTTAATTTCGAAACTAATGAAAAACTGTTTTTT
NA | TRBJ1-3 | NA | TRBV6-2/TRBV6-3 | CASNLRSGNTIYF | TGTGCCAGCAATTTGCGCTCTGGAAACACCATATATTTT
NA | TRBJ2-5 | TRBD2 | TRBV3-1 | CASSQDHRGGRETQYF | TGTGCCAGCAGCCAAGACCACCGGGGGGGCCGAGAGACCCAGTACTTC
NA | TRBJ2-5 | TRBD1 | TRBV2 | CASRAGTGSHETQYF | TGTGCCAGCAGAGCCGGGACAGGGAGCCACGAGACCCAGTACTTC
NA | TRBJ2-1 | NA | TRBV4-1 | CASSPRPDGRKDEQFF | TGCGCCAGCAGCCCCCGACCCGACGGGAGAAAGGATGAGCAGTTCTTC
NA | TRBJ1-1 | NA | TRBV3-1 | CASSQGRYMNTEAFF | TGTGCCAGCAGCCAAGGCCGGTACATGAACACTGAAGCTTTCTTT
once | TRBJ2-3 | TRBD2 | TRBV14 | CASREREGLGTDTQYF | TGTGCCAGCAGGGAGCGGGAGGGCCTCGGCACAGATACGCAGTATTTT
NA | TRBJ2-5 | TRBD2 | TRBV19 | CASSMTGGVQTQYF | TGTGCCAGTAGTATGACGGGGGGGGTACAGACCCAGTACTTC
NA | TRBJ2-4 | NA | TRBV20-1 | CSARDPALAKNIQYF | TGCAGTGCTAGAGATCCCGCCTTAGCCAAAAACATTCAGTACTTC
NA | TRBJ1-1 | NA | TRBV25-1 | CASSDSAGRTFF | TGTGCCAGCAGTGATTCCGCAGGGCGAACTTTCTTT
once | TRBJ1-2 | TRBD1 | TRBV6-1 | CASGLEGQGARPHYGYTF | TGTGCCAGCGGCCTTGAAGGACAGGGCGCCCGGCCCCACTATGGCTACACCTTC
NA | TRBJ2-2 | NA | TRBV18 | CASSPPAGRISGELFF | TGTGCCAGCTCACCACCGGCGGGGAGGATATCCGGGGAGCTGTTTTTT
once | TRBJ2-3 | TRBD2 | TRBV29-1 | CSVMGLVASSDTQYF | TGCAGCGTCATGGGACTAGTGGCGTCGTCAGATACGCAGTATTTT
NA | TRBJ2-7 | TRBD1 | TRBV4-1 | CATLDRERDEQYF | TGCGCCACCCTCGACAGGGAAAGGGACGAGCAGTACTTC
NA | TRBJ2-5 | NA | TRBV7-9 | CASSPGGRQETQYF | TGTGCCAGCAGCCCCGGCGGGCGTCAAGAGACCCAGTACTTC
NA | TRBJ1-1 | TRBD1 | TRBV18 | CASSPRQGSTEAFF | TGTGCCAGCTCACCCCGACAGGGTTCCACTGAAGCTTTCTTT
NA | TRBJ2-3 | NA | TRBV9 | CASSVEGVGTQYF | TGTGCCAGCAGCGTAGAAGGCGTCGGGACGCAGTATTTT